This T cell receptor beta chain was sequenced during a study of blood T cell repertoires in COVID-19. The overall study: Samples taken during acute and convalescent COVID-19 were collected in the United States, Italy and Spain. From T cells, B-cell-depleted T cells, or PBMCs came the material, which was cDNA or gDNA.

Methods used by the authors: Amplifying reference gene primers gave estimates of nucleated cell counts. This table comes from immunoSEQ multiplex PCR, and its TCRdb copy is limited to in-frame clones, with some not included. That table is the source of V, J and clone size, and D and trimming were worked out from the DNA. The profile shows 200,000 or so clones, around 80% of them singletons. The CDR3 runs to 13 residues. Trimming took 3 bases from V and 5 from J, leaving 10 bases between them. This receptor was obtained from an elderly woman with acute or convalescent COVID-19. The V gene is TRBV12-3 or TRBV12-4, the J gene TRBJ1-1, with a tentative D call TRBD1 (6 bases). Sequencing used peripheral blood. This CDR3 is CASSLQGGTEAFF. For the CDR3, the DNA is TGTGCCAGCAGTTTGCAAGGGGGAACTGAAGCTTTCTTT.